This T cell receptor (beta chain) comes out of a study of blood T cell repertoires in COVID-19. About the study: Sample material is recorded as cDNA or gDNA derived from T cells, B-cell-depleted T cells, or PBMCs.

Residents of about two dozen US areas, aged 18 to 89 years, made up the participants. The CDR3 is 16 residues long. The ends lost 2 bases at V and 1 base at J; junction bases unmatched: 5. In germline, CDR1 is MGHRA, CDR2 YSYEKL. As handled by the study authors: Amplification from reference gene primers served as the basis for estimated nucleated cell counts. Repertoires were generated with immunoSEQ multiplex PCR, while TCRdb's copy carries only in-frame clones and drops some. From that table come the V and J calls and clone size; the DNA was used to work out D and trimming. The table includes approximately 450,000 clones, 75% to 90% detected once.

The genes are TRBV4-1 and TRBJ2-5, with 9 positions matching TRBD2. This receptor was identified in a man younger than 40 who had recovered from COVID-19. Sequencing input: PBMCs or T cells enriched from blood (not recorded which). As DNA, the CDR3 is TGCGCCAGCAGCCAAACTAGCGGGCGAACCCAAGAGACCCAGTACTTC. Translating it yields CASSQTSGRTQETQYF.